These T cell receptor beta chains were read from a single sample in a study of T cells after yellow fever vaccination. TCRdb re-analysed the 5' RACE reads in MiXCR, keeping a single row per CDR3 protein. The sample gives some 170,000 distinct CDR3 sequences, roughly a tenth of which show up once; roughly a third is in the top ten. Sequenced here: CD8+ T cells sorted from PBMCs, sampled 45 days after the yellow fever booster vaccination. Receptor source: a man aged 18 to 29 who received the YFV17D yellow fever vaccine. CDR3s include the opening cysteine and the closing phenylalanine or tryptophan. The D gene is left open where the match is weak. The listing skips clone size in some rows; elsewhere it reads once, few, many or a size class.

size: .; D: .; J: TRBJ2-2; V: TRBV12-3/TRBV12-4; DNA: TGTGCCAGCAGCCCCCCGTTGGGGGCCGAAGCCTGGACCGGGGAGCTGTTTTTT; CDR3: CASSPPLGAEAWTGELFF
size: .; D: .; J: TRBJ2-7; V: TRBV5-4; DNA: TGTGCCAGCAGCTTGGGGGAGTACGAGCAGTACTTC; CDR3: CASSLGEYEQYF
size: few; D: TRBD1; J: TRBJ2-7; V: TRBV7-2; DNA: TGTGCCAGCAGCCTGACAGGGGGGTTTACCGAGCAGTACTTC; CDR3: CASSLTGGFTEQYF
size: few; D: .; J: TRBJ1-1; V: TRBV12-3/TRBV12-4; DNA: TGTGCCAGCAGTTTGTCTGGGGGCGGCACGTACACTGAAGCTTTCTTT; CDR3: CASSLSGGGTYTEAFF
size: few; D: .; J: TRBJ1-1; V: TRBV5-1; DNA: TGCGCCAGCAGCTCCCCGTGGGGTGAGAACACTGAAGCTTTCTTT; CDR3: CASSSPWGENTEAFF
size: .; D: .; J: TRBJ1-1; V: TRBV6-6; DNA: TGTGCCAGCAGTTCTTTAGGGGGATATGAAGCTTTCTTT; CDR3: CASSSLGGYEAFF
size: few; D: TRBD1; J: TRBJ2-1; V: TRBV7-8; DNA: TGTGCCAGCAGCTTAACGAGGGGGCAGGTCGGTGAGCAGTTCTTC; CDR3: CASSLTRGQVGEQFF
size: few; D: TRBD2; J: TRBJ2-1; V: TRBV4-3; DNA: TGCGCCAGCAGCCAAGACCCGCCGGGACTAGCGTCCTACAATGAGCAGTTCTTC; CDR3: CASSQDPPGLASYNEQFF
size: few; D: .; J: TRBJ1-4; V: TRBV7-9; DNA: TGTGCCAGCAGTTCCTCGGGACGGGGGAATGAAAAACTGTTTTTT; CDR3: CASSSSGRGNEKLFF
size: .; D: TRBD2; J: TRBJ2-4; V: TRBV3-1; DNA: TGTGCCGGCAGCTCTCGGACTAGCGGGGGGGCCTTAAACATTCAGTACTTC; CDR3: CAGSSRTSGGALNIQYF
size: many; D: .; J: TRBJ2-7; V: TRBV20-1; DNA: TGCAGTGCTAGAAATCCCGACAGGCTCTCCTACGAGCAGTACTTC; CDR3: CSARNPDRLSYEQYF
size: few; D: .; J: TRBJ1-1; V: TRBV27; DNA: TGTGCCAGCACCAGTTTGGGGATGAACACTGAAGCTTTCTTT; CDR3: CASTSLGMNTEAFF
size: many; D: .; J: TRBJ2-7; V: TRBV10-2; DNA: TGCGCCAGCAGTACAGCGGACAAGCAGTACTTC; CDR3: CASSTADKQYF
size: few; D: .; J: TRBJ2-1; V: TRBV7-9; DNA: TGTGCCAGCAGCTACAGGGTCTTGGGTGAGCAGTTCTTC; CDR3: CASSYRVLGEQFF
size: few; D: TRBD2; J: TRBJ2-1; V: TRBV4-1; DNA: TGCGCCAGCAGCCAAGAAGCGGGGGAGCCCTACAATGAGCAGTTCTTC; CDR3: CASSQEAGEPYNEQFF
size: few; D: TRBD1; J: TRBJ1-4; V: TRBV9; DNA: TGTGCCAGCAGCCGATTCTCAGGACAGGAGGGGAATGAAAAACTGTTTTTT; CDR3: CASSRFSGQEGNEKLFF
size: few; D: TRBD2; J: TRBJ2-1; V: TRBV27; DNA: TGTGCCAGCAGCAACGGGGGGGCCTCCTACAATGAGCAGTTCTTC; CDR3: CASSNGGASYNEQFF
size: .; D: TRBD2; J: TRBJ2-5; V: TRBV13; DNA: TGTGCCAGCAGCCTCGGGGGGGCCCATTTGGAGACCCAGTACTTC; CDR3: CASSLGGAHLETQYF
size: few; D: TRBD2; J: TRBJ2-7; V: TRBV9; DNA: TGTGCCAGCAACCCTTGGGGTAGCGGGGGGGAGCAGTACTTC; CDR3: CASNPWGSGGEQYF
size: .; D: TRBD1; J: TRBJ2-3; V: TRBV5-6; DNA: TGTGCCAGCAGCTTGGGGACAGGGGTAGATACGCAGTATTTT; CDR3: CASSLGTGVDTQYF
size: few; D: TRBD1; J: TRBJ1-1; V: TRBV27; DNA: TGTGCCAGCAGTAGGGGGCGAGGAGACACTGAAGCTTTCTTT; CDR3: CASSRGRGDTEAFF
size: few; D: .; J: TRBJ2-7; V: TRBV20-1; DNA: TGCAGTGCTAGATCAGAGGCGGACACTTTCTACGAGCAGTACTTC; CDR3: CSARSEADTFYEQYF
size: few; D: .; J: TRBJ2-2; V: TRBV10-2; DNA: TGCGCCAGCAGTGGAGGGGCCGACACCGGGGAGCTGTTTTTT; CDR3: CASSGGADTGELFF
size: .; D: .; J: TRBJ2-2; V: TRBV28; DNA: TGTGCCAGCACCCTCTACACCGGGGAGCTGTTTTTT; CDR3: CASTLYTGELFF
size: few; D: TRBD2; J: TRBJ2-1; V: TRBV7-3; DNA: TGTGCCAGCAGCTTTAGCGGGGGGCATTACAATGAGCAGTTCTTC; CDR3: CASSFSGGHYNEQFF
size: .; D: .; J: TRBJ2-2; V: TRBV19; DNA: TGTGCCACCACGGGCTACACCGGGGAGCTGTTTTTT; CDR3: CATTGYTGELFF
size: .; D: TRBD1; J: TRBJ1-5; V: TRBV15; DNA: TGTGCCACCAGCAGACCGACAGGGGTAAGCAATCAGCCCCAGCATTTT; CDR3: CATSRPTGVSNQPQHF
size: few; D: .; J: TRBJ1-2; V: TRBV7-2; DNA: TGTGCCAGCAGCTTACACGGGTTGGCAGGGGACGGCTACACCTTC; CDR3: CASSLHGLAGDGYTF
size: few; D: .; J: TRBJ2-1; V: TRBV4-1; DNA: TGCGCCAGCAGCCAAGCCTCACTAGCCTACAATGAGCAGTTCTTC; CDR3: CASSQASLAYNEQFF
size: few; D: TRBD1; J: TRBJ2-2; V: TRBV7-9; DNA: TGTGCCAGCAACCTAGACAGGGTCGTAACCGGGGAGCTGTTTTTT; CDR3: CASNLDRVVTGELFF
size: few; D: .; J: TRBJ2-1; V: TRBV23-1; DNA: TGCGCCAGCAGTGCGGGACCGGCCATTGAGCAGTTCTTC; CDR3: CASSAGPAIEQFF
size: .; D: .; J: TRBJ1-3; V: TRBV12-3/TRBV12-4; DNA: TGTGCCAGCAGTTTAAGGCCGGCCTCTGGAAACACCATATATTTT; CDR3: CASSLRPASGNTIYF
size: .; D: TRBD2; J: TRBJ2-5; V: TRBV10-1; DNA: TGCGCCAGCAGTGAGAGGCCGGGACTACAAGAGACCCAGTACTTC; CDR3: CASSERPGLQETQYF
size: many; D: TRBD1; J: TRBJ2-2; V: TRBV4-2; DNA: TGTGCCAGCAGCACCGGGACAGGGGAAGCCGGGGAGCTGTTTTTT; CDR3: CASSTGTGEAGELFF
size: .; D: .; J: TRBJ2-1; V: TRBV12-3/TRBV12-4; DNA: TGTGCCAGCAGTATTGCTCCCCGAAATGAGCAGTTCTTC; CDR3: CASSIAPRNEQFF
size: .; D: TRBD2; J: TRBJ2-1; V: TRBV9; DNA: TGTGCCAGCAGCCCGAGGACTAGCGGGGGCGATGAGCAGTTCTTC; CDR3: CASSPRTSGGDEQFF
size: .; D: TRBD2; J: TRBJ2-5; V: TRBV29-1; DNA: TGCAGCGTTGTTCTAGCGGGGGGGCTCGAGACCCAGTACTTC; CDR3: CSVVLAGGLETQYF
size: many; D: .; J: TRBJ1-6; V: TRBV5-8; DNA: TGTGCCAGCAGCTTGGAAGGGTTTAGTAATTCACCCCTCCACTTT; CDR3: CASSLEGFSNSPLHF
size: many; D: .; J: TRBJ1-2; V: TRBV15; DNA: TGTGCCACCAGCCCCGCGGGGTGGGCCTACACCTTC; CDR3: CATSPAGWAYTF
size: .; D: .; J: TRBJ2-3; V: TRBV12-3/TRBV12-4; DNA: TGTGCCAGCAGTTTGACCGCTGGGTGGACCCAAGGATTCACAGATACGCAGTATTTT; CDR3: CASSLTAGWTQGFTDTQYF
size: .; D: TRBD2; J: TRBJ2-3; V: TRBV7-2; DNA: TGTGCCAGCAGCTTGGTCCTAGCGGGGGGGCCTGAGGCAGATACGCAGTATTTT; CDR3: CASSLVLAGGPEADTQYF
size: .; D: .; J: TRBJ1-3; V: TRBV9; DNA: TGTGCCAGCAGCGTAGGGAGCTCTGGAAACACCATATATTTT; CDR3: CASSVGSSGNTIYF
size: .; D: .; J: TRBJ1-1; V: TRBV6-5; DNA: TGTGCCAGCGGCCCCCGAGGGGACTCTGAAGCTTTCTTT; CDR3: CASGPRGDSEAFF
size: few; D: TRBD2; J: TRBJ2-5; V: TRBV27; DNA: TGTGCCAGCAGGCCCGTCGGGGCGGGGGTTGCTAAGACCCAGTACTTC; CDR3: CASRPVGAGVAKTQYF